The following is a T cell receptor (beta chain) sequence with its context. The target antigen is unknown. Unique molecular identifiers (one per individual cDNA molecule) were attached. TCRdb used MiXCR to reprocess the 5' RACE reads, holding one entry per CDR3 protein. The sample has tens of thousands of distinct CDR3 sequences; more than 13% are singletons. These data are taken from a study of early T cells in non-severe SARS-CoV-2 infection. Overall study: Bulk RNA from unsorted whole blood was sequenced; chains were unpaired.

General study results and limits: Private and CD4 specificities were missed by VDJdb matching, skewed to anti-spike CD8.

V lost 10 bases, J lost 1 base, and 8 bases lay in between. This CDR3 has 11 amino acids. Germline values: CDR1 SNHLY, CDR2 FYNNEI. V is TRBV2 and J is TRBJ2-7; D unclear. Here the sequenced sample was whole blood, taken at baseline. This clonotype originated in an adult who was a healthcare worker with PCR-confirmed SARS-CoV-2 infection or an uninfected control (not recorded which). The CDR3 here is CATGRSYEQYF. CDR3 coding DNA: TGTGCCACTGGACGGTCCTACGAGCAGTACTTC. Full variable domain (remainder filled in from reference TRBV2 and TRBJ2-7): EPEVTQTPSHQVTQMGQEVILRCVPISNHLYFYWYRQILGQKVEFLVSFYNNEISEKSEIFDDQFSVERPDGSNFTLKIRSTKLEDSAMYFCATGRSYEQYFGPGTRLTVT.